Listed below are T cell receptor beta chains from one sample, sequenced in a study of blood T cell repertoires in COVID-19. TCRdb's copy holds only in-frame clones and misses some; the assay was immunoSEQ multiplex PCR. This table has just over 150,000 clones, 75% to 85% appearing once. The sequencing sample was made of peripheral blood. These receptors all come from a woman between 45 and 60 years old with acute or convalescent COVID-19. The CDR3 runs from the conserved cysteine through the conserved F or W. D genes are given only for firm matches. The listing skips clone size in some rows; elsewhere it reads once, few, many or a size class.

D gene	clone size	J gene	V gene	CDR3 DNA	CDR3 protein
-	-	TRBJ1-2	TRBV6-5	TGTGCCAGCAGTTTGGGTAATTCGGAATACAGATTCTTC	CASSLGNSEYRFF
TRBD1	-	TRBJ1-2	TRBV29-1	TGCAGCGTTGACCAAGGCAGGGGGCGTGTTGGCTACACCTTC	CSVDQGRGRVGYTF
TRBD2	once	TRBJ2-7	TRBV6-2/TRBV6-3	TGTGCCAGCAGTTACCCTCTACTAGCGGGAGGTCACGAGCAGTACTTC	CASSYPLLAGGHEQYF
-	once	TRBJ1-5	TRBV10-3	TGTGCCATCAGTGCAGATAGCAATCAGCCCCAGCATTTT	CAISADSNQPQHF
TRBD1	-	TRBJ1-1	TRBV7-9	TGTGCCAGCATCCGATCCGGGACAGTGAAAGCTTTCTTT	CASIRSGTVKAFF
-	-	TRBJ2-2	TRBV5-1	TGCGCCAGCAGCTTGGGCCAGGGAATTGGGCCCGGGGAGCTGTTTTTT	CASSLGQGIGPGELFF
TRBD1	-	TRBJ2-7	TRBV18	TGTGCCAGCTCATCGCGACAGGGGAATGAGCAGTACTTC	CASSSRQGNEQYF
-	-	TRBJ1-4	TRBV29-1	TGCAGCGTCGGGGGGTCAAATGAAAAACTGTTTTTT	CSVGGSNEKLFF
-	-	TRBJ1-1	TRBV9	TGTGCCAGCGGTCCAATACAGGGCGCTCCCGAGGACACTGAAGCTTTCTTT	CASGPIQGAPEDTEAFF
-	-	TRBJ1-4	TRBV25-1	TGTGCCAGCAGCAGGGATAATGAAAAACTGTTTTTT	CASSRDNEKLFF
TRBD1	-	TRBJ1-1	TRBV27	TGTGCCAGCAGACCGTGGACAGGGGAGGACACTGAAGCTTTCTTT	CASRPWTGEDTEAFF
-	-	TRBJ1-2	TRBV7-2	TGTGCCAGCAGCTCCTCCAGGGAGGGCCACTATGGCTACACCTTC	CASSSSREGHYGYTF
TRBD2	-	TRBJ2-1	TRBV28	TGTGCCAGCATAGGGGAGACTAGCGGGAGCCAGTTCTTC	CASIGETSGSQFF
-	-	TRBJ1-1	TRBV5-4	TGTGCCAGCAGCTTGCCAGGGGAGGGCACTGAAGCTTTCTTT	CASSLPGEGTEAFF